Listed below are T cell receptor beta chains from one sample, sequenced in a study of T cells in localized non-small cell lung cancer. Clones were read by immunoSEQ multiplex PCR, and TCRdb kept only the in-frame ones, dropping some. The repertoire includes some 6,700 clones, 15% of them detected once, and around 4.8% sits in the top ten. The sample consisted of normal lung tissue next to the tumor, taken before any cancer treatment. The source of these receptors is a male donor older than 55 with stage II squamous cell lung carcinoma. Both conserved end residues are part of each CDR3. Fields, in order: J gene, CDR3 length, D gene, V gene, clone size, CDR3 protein, CDR3 DNA. D genes are given only for firm matches. Part of the rows lack a size; the others show once, few, many or a class for expanded clones.

j_call: TRBJ2-5
cdr3_length: 15
d_call: -
v_call: TRBV9
clone_size: large
cdr3_aa: CASSVVQGGQETQYF
cdr3_nt: TGTGCCAGCAGCGTAGTCCAGGGGGGGCAAGAGACCCAGTACTTC

j_call: TRBJ2-1
cdr3_length: 14
d_call: TRBD2
v_call: TRBV6-8
clone_size: -
cdr3_aa: CASTPRTSDNEQFF
cdr3_nt: TGTGCCAGCACCCCAAGGACTAGCGACAATGAGCAGTTCTTC

j_call: TRBJ1-2
cdr3_length: 13
d_call: TRBD1
v_call: TRBV23-1
clone_size: -
cdr3_aa: CASRQQGEYGYTF
cdr3_nt: TGCGCCAGCAGACAACAGGGGGAGTATGGCTACACCTTC

j_call: TRBJ2-2
cdr3_length: 16
d_call: -
v_call: TRBV11-3
clone_size: -
cdr3_aa: CASSPWALGSTGELFF
cdr3_nt: TGTGCCAGCAGCCCATGGGCCCTAGGCAGCACCGGGGAGCTGTTTTTT

j_call: TRBJ1-2
cdr3_length: 15
d_call: TRBD1
v_call: TRBV19
clone_size: -
cdr3_aa: CATTGGTERNYGYTF
cdr3_nt: TGTGCTACTACGGGGGGGACAGAAAGAAACTATGGCTACACCTTC

j_call: TRBJ2-5
cdr3_length: 13
d_call: -
v_call: TRBV10-3
clone_size: few
cdr3_aa: CAISESKGETQYF
cdr3_nt: TGTGCCATCAGTGAGTCGAAGGGGGAGACCCAGTACTTC

j_call: TRBJ2-5
cdr3_length: 13
d_call: -
v_call: TRBV19
clone_size: -
cdr3_aa: CASSDQGQETQYF
cdr3_nt: TGTGCCAGTAGTGACCAAGGTCAAGAGACCCAGTACTTC

j_call: TRBJ2-3
cdr3_length: 15
d_call: TRBD1
v_call: TRBV5-1
clone_size: few
cdr3_aa: CASRDRVGGTDTQYF
cdr3_nt: TGCGCCAGCAGGGACAGGGTAGGGGGCACAGATACGCAGTATTTT

j_call: TRBJ2-3
cdr3_length: 15
d_call: TRBD1
v_call: TRBV5-1
clone_size: -
cdr3_aa: CASSLGQGITDTQYF
cdr3_nt: TGCGCCAGCAGCTTGGGACAGGGTATCACAGATACGCAGTATTTT

j_call: TRBJ2-2
cdr3_length: 15
d_call: -
v_call: TRBV11-3
clone_size: medium-sized
cdr3_aa: CASSTRSGIVGELFF
cdr3_nt: TGTGCCAGCAGCACCCGATCCGGTATCGTCGGGGAGCTGTTTTTT

j_call: TRBJ1-1
cdr3_length: 15
d_call: -
v_call: TRBV5-1
clone_size: -
cdr3_aa: CASSLSQAGDTEAFF
cdr3_nt: TGCGCCAGCAGCTTATCACAGGCAGGGGACACTGAAGCTTTCTTT

j_call: TRBJ2-1
cdr3_length: 16
d_call: TRBD2
v_call: TRBV5-1
clone_size: -
cdr3_aa: CASSLGAGGPFNEQFF
cdr3_nt: TGCGCCAGCAGCTTGGGAGCGGGAGGGCCATTCAATGAGCAGTTCTTC

j_call: TRBJ2-4
cdr3_length: 15
d_call: -
v_call: TRBV18
clone_size: few
cdr3_aa: CASSPYGEVKNIQYF
cdr3_nt: TGTGCCAGCTCACCTTACGGGGAGGTCAAAAACATTCAGTACTTC

j_call: TRBJ2-7
cdr3_length: 15
d_call: -
v_call: TRBV6-8
clone_size: few
cdr3_aa: CASSYSLTGPYEQYF
cdr3_nt: TGTGCCAGCAGTTACTCCCTTACAGGACCCTACGAGCAGTACTTC

j_call: TRBJ2-1
cdr3_length: 14
d_call: -
v_call: TRBV11-3
clone_size: few
cdr3_aa: CASSLGFGANEQFF
cdr3_nt: TGTGCCAGCAGCTTGGGGTTTGGGGCCAATGAGCAGTTCTTC

j_call: TRBJ2-2
cdr3_length: 14
d_call: -
v_call: TRBV11-3
clone_size: few
cdr3_aa: CASSPGSGTGELFF
cdr3_nt: TGTGCTAGCAGCCCAGGGTCGGGGACCGGGGAGCTGTTTTTT

j_call: TRBJ2-5
cdr3_length: 15
d_call: TRBD1
v_call: TRBV10-2
clone_size: -
cdr3_aa: CASRRTGMEQETQYF
cdr3_nt: TGCGCCAGCAGGAGGACAGGGATGGAGCAAGAGACCCAGTACTTC

j_call: TRBJ1-5
cdr3_length: 14
d_call: TRBD1
v_call: TRBV11-3
clone_size: -
cdr3_aa: CASSTGTGYQPQHF
cdr3_nt: TGTGCCAGCAGCACCGGGACAGGGTATCAGCCCCAGCATTTT

j_call: TRBJ2-3
cdr3_length: 16
d_call: -
v_call: TRBV6-1
clone_size: -
cdr3_aa: CASSEGGDSRIDTQYF
cdr3_nt: TGTGCCAGCAGTGAAGGGGGAGACAGTCGGATAGATACGCAGTATTTT

j_call: TRBJ1-2
cdr3_length: 16
d_call: -
v_call: TRBV19
clone_size: few
cdr3_aa: CASRTAGTAANYGYTF
cdr3_nt: TGTGCCAGTAGGACAGCCGGGACCGCCGCTAACTATGGCTACACCTTC

j_call: TRBJ2-5
cdr3_length: 18
d_call: -
v_call: TRBV11-3
clone_size: medium-sized
cdr3_aa: CASSLGWGSGASQETQYF
cdr3_nt: TGTGCCAGCAGCTTAGGTTGGGGTAGCGGCGCCTCCCAAGAGACCCAGTACTTC

j_call: TRBJ2-2
cdr3_length: 15
d_call: -
v_call: TRBV11-3
clone_size: medium-sized
cdr3_aa: CASSLDSLNTGELFF
cdr3_nt: TGTGCCAGCAGCTTGGACAGCTTGAACACCGGGGAGCTGTTTTTT

j_call: TRBJ1-2
cdr3_length: 14
d_call: -
v_call: TRBV19
clone_size: -
cdr3_aa: CASTRGGANYGYTF
cdr3_nt: TGTGCCAGTACCCGGGGCGGCGCTAACTATGGCTACACCTTC

j_call: TRBJ2-6
cdr3_length: 18
d_call: -
v_call: TRBV11-3
clone_size: -
cdr3_aa: CASSQGPLRPSGANVLTF
cdr3_nt: TGTGCCAGCAGCCAGGGACCGCTTCGTCCCTCTGGGGCCAACGTCCTGACTTTC

j_call: TRBJ1-5
cdr3_length: 17
d_call: -
v_call: TRBV6-8
clone_size: -
cdr3_aa: CASSYRRGSGNNQPQHF
cdr3_nt: TGTGCCAGCAGTTACCGAAGGGGGTCCGGAAACAATCAGCCCCAGCATTTT

j_call: TRBJ2-5
cdr3_length: 14
d_call: -
v_call: TRBV6-8
clone_size: -
cdr3_aa: CASTPGGGRETQYF
cdr3_nt: TGTGCCAGCACCCCTGGAGGGGGGCGGGAGACCCAGTACTTC

j_call: TRBJ2-3
cdr3_length: 16
d_call: TRBD2
v_call: TRBV11-3
clone_size: -
cdr3_aa: CASSIVLAEDTDTQYF
cdr3_nt: TGTGCCAGCAGCATAGTTCTAGCGGAGGACACAGATACGCAGTATTTT

j_call: TRBJ2-3
cdr3_length: 16
d_call: TRBD2
v_call: TRBV11-3
clone_size: -
cdr3_aa: CASSQGRTRGTDTQYF
cdr3_nt: TGTGCCAGCAGCCAAGGGCGGACTAGGGGCACAGATACGCAGTATTTT

j_call: TRBJ1-1
cdr3_length: 15
d_call: -
v_call: TRBV19
clone_size: few
cdr3_aa: CASSEPGGPATEAFF
cdr3_nt: TGTGCCAGTAGTGAACCAGGCGGCCCGGCCACTGAAGCTTTCTTT

j_call: TRBJ1-3
cdr3_length: 15
d_call: -
v_call: TRBV30
clone_size: medium-sized
cdr3_aa: CAWKDQDLAGNTIYF
cdr3_nt: TGTGCCTGGAAAGACCAGGATCTGGCTGGAAACACCATATATTTT

j_call: TRBJ1-4
cdr3_length: 18
d_call: -
v_call: TRBV6-8
clone_size: -
cdr3_aa: CASSPFGGRGSTNEKLFF
cdr3_nt: TGTGCCAGCAGCCCCTTTGGGGGGCGGGGGTCAACTAATGAAAAACTGTTTTTT

j_call: TRBJ2-5
cdr3_length: 13
d_call: -
v_call: TRBV18
clone_size: few
cdr3_aa: CASSLGNQETQYF
cdr3_nt: TGTGCCAGCTCACTGGGGAACCAAGAGACCCAGTACTTC

j_call: TRBJ2-1
cdr3_length: 16
d_call: -
v_call: TRBV6-8
clone_size: medium-sized
cdr3_aa: CASSLDRLGPMFEQFF
cdr3_nt: TGTGCCAGCAGTTTAGACAGACTGGGCCCAATGTTCGAGCAGTTCTTC

j_call: TRBJ2-2
cdr3_length: 14
d_call: -
v_call: TRBV6-8
clone_size: -
cdr3_aa: CASSYRRDTGELFF
cdr3_nt: TGTGCCAGCAGTTACAGGCGAGACACCGGGGAGCTGTTTTTT

j_call: TRBJ1-3
cdr3_length: 13
d_call: -
v_call: TRBV6-8
clone_size: few
cdr3_aa: CASKQGSGNTIYF
cdr3_nt: TGTGCCAGCAAGCAGGGCTCTGGAAACACCATATATTTT

j_call: TRBJ1-2
cdr3_length: 15
d_call: -
v_call: TRBV11-3
clone_size: -
cdr3_aa: CASSLVGGTNYGYTF
cdr3_nt: TGTGCCAGCAGCTTAGTAGGAGGGACTAACTATGGCTACACCTTC

j_call: TRBJ2-2
cdr3_length: 16
d_call: -
v_call: TRBV6-8
clone_size: -
cdr3_aa: CASSYPGLRVDGELFF
cdr3_nt: TGTGCCAGCAGTTACCCTGGGTTACGGGTCGACGGGGAGCTGTTTTTT

j_call: TRBJ2-7
cdr3_length: 15
d_call: -
v_call: TRBV11-3
clone_size: -
cdr3_aa: CASSYPGGAPGEQYF
cdr3_nt: TGTGCCAGCAGCTACCCAGGGGGGGCGCCGGGGGAGCAGTACTTC

j_call: TRBJ1-4
cdr3_length: 13
d_call: -
v_call: TRBV19
clone_size: -
cdr3_aa: CASGTRWYEKLFF
cdr3_nt: TGTGCCAGCGGGACCAGGTGGTATGAAAAACTGTTTTTT

j_call: TRBJ1-1
cdr3_length: 16
d_call: -
v_call: TRBV11-3
clone_size: -
cdr3_aa: CASSLSPGTSNTEAFF
cdr3_nt: TGTGCCAGCAGCTTATCCCCCGGGACATCGAACACTGAAGCTTTCTTT

j_call: TRBJ2-3
cdr3_length: 13
d_call: TRBD1
v_call: TRBV19
clone_size: -
cdr3_aa: CASTLNRGATQYF
cdr3_nt: TGTGCCAGTACCCTAAACAGGGGCGCTACGCAGTATTTT